This TCR beta chain came from a study of vaccination and CD4 T cells after COVID-19. At the level of the study: Control cultures were given a CEFX pool, an HIV-1 Nef pool, or no peptide. Study-wide findings and caveats: Median numbers of SARS-CoV-2-reactive clonotypes increased from roughly 22 to 38 (not a significant change).

This clonotype was seen a handful of times. Its antigen is unknown. The Oncomine TCR Beta short-read assay was applied to DNA of cultured CD4+ T cells. TCRdb independently ran MiXCR on the PCR reads; one entry per CDR3 protein. Seen here are almost 20,000 distinct CDR3 sequences, 42% observed once, and the top ten hold about a quarter. The CDR3 totals 17 residues. The J segment lost 4 bases and the V segment lost 2 bases, leaving 10 bases of the junction unmatched. CDR1 SEHNR and CDR2 FQNEAQ come from the germline V gene (reference sequence). Treatment: approximately 10-day PBMC culture with coronavirus spike peptide pools or control peptides (ViraFEST assay).

Source: CD4+ T cells from blood, cultured in vitro, taken before SARS-CoV-2 vaccination. The sequence was obtained from a human donor who received a COVID-19 vaccine. The chain links TRBV7-9 to TRBJ1-2; 10 bases are a match to TRBD1. The CDR3 here is CASSLMGQGPGGYGYTF. As DNA, the CDR3 is TGTGCCAGCAGCTTAATGGGACAGGGGCCCGGGGGCTATGGCTACACCTTC. Full variable domain (rest looked up from reference TRBV7-9 and TRBJ1-2): DTGVSQNPRHKITKRGQNVTFRCDPISEHNRLYWYRQTLGQGPEFLTYFQNEAQLEKSRLLSDRFSAERPKGSFSTLEIQRTEQGDSAMYLCASSLMGQGPGGYGYTFGSGTRLTVV.